This T cell receptor beta chain was recovered during a study of T cells expressing NK-cell markers. Study summary: Most of the eight sequenced donors were HCMV-seropositive; one was seronegative. General study results and limits: Roughly 6 donors showed dominant NKG2C+ clonotypes comprising roughly 1.0-7.0% of their CD8+ T cells.

The CDR3 is made up of 15 amino acids. Germline V gives CDR1 LGHNA, CDR2 YNFKEQ. For this clonotype: Its antigen remains unknown.

It was by 5'RACE template switching with UMIs that TCR beta cDNA was made. TCRdb re-called the 5' RACE reads, yielding one record per CDR3 amino acid sequence without DNA. This listing includes more than 250,000 distinct CDR3 sequences. This receptor was obtained from a man between 18 and 29 years old in good health. Specimen: blood T cells: a sorted CD56 or NKG2C T cell subset, CD4+ or CD8+ T cells, or bulk PBMC T cells (not recorded which). This sequence joins TRBV4-2 and TRBJ1-1; TCRdb's D call, TRBD1, is unchecked because there is no DNA. CDR3 sequence reads: CASSQDKGRNTEAFF.